The sequence of this T cell receptor beta chain was determined in a study of tumor-infiltrating lymphocytes in primary liver carcinoma (dated by TCRdb to about 2017). At the level of the whole study: Between November 2015 and 2016, about 5 patients in China with histopathologically diagnosed primary liver carcinoma had their tumors surgically resected. The five patients, three men and two women aged 30 to 69 years, had hepatocellular carcinoma (four) or combined HCC and intrahepatic cholangiocarcinoma (one). Tumors of the five patients were stage T1-T3 N0M0 with maximum diameters of roughly 4.2 to 11 cm. Roughly 3.65 to 7.13 million productive TCRbeta reads were obtained per sample, and no significant difference in read depth was found between tissue types. Across five regions of each liver tumor, along with adjacent normal tissue and blood, the study brought together TCRbeta repertoire sequencing, expression microarrays and whole-exome sequencing. A total of around 35 specimens from 5 patients went through TCRbeta repertoire sequencing, namely 25 tumor regions, 5 adjacent noncancerous liver tissues and 5 peripheral blood samples. High reproducibility was observed for the technical replicate repertoires, with mean shared-clone rates near 0.89 and correlation coefficients above 0.98.

Using a constant-region primer and ProtoScript II reverse transcriptase, TCRbeta-specific cDNA was reverse-transcribed from 500 ng total RNA. Three nested multiplex PCR rounds, following a slightly modified ARM-PCR procedure, were used to build the TCRbeta libraries. The first two PCR rounds used multiplex TRBV1-TRBV30 forward primers with a Cbeta reverse primer, each for approximately 11 cycles. Sample barcodes and Illumina adapters were added in a final 25-cycle PCR using Deep VentR polymerase. Amplicons of 200-500 bp were gel-purified with a QIAquick gel extraction kit before sequencing. An Illumina HiSeq 2500 was used to sequence the TCRbeta amplicons with 250-bp paired-end reads. In the paper's pipeline: Reads were quality-trimmed with Trimmomatic v0.33, and paired reads were merged with FLASH v1.2.11 to recover full CDR3 sequences. V, D and J germline segments were assigned to the rearranged TCRbeta sequences using MiGEC v1.2.1b. Clonotype statistics and Shannon-Wiener diversity indices were calculated with VDJtools v1.0.0. To cut down on sampling bias, every analysis after diversity analysis relied on just the 250 most abundant clonotypes from each sample. TCRdb ran its own pipeline on the public reads, namely fastp trimming at Q25 and MiXCR clone calling, and kept in-frame beta chains. Rows merge per CDR3 protein into single entries with the most common DNA and genes. These V and J calls rely on TCRdb rather than the paper's analysis. The sample table lists 310,000 or so distinct CDR3 sequences, nearly 60% of them with a count of one. Jointly, the top ten make up over 15% of the sample.

In the case of this clonotype: Its antigen target is currently unknown. The conserved phenylalanine or tryptophan is not found at the CDR3 terminus, so this likely reflects a read error.

Findings and caveats that apply to the study as a whole: Only the TCR beta chain was sequenced, so true repertoire diversity is likely underestimated because unpaired alpha chains were not captured. Because the samples were bulk and unsorted, CD4+ and CD8+ T cell repertoires could not be compared. A significantly larger repertoire fraction was made up by the top 250 clones in tumors than in blood (p = 0.039). Consistent with antigen-driven expansion, pairs of tumor regions showed higher repertoire overlap (mean roughly 35%) than either tumor-adjacent pairs (approximately 17%) or tumor-blood pairs (around 15%). With just four or five patients in the study, the authors point out that the findings should be validated in a larger study.

Blood RNA was extracted from unsorted whole blood using TRIzol reagent, and germline DNA was obtained with the DNeasy Blood & Tissue kit. Chronic HBV infection was present in the patients, and the patients were treatment-naive at sampling. Before surgery, roughly 4 milliliters of peripheral blood were collected into K2EDTA tubes. The germline V gene gives CDR1 as SGHDT and CDR2 as YYEEEE. The CDR3 has 12 residues if both end residues are counted. Only the CDR3 part of the read is kept: 36 bases, read in frame from the first base. Trimming costs V 7 bases and J 6 bases, and their ends lie 13 bases apart.

This receptor was obtained from a woman in her twenties or thirties with primary liver carcinoma and hepatitis B virus infection. The sequencing sample was made of peripheral blood. This sequence uses TRBV5-6 and TRBJ1-1; the D gene cannot be named for sure. The CDR3 here reads CASFHGVAEAFS. The sequenced DNA is TGTGCCAGCTTCCACGGGGTAGCTGAAGCTTTCTCT.